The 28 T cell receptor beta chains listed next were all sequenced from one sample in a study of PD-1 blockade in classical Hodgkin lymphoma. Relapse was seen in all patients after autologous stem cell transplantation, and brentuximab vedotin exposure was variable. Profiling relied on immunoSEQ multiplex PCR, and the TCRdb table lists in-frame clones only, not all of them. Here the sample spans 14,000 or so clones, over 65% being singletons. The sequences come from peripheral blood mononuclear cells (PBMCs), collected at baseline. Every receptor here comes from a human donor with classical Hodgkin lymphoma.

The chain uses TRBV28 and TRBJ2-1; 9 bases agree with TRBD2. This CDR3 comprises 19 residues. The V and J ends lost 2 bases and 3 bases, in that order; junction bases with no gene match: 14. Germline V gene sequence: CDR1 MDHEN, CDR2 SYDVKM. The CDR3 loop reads CASSLGLWSGGTDYNEQFF. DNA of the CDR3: TGTGCCAGCAGTTTAGGCCTGTGGAGCGGGGGGACCGACTACAATGAGCAGTTCTTC.

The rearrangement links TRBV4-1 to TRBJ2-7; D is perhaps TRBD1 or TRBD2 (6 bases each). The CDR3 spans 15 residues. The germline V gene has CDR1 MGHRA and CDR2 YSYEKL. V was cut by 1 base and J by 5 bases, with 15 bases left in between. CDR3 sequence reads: CASSQGTGGRNEQYF. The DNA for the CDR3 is TGCGCCAGCAGCCAAGGTACCGGGGGCCGGAACGAGCAGTACTTC.

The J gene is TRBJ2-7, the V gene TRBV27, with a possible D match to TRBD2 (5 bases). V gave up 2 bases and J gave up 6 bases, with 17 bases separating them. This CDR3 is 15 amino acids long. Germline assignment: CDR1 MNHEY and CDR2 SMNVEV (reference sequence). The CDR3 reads CASSLPPTPGTEQYF. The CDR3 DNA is TGTGCCAGCAGTTTACCACCTACGCCGGGAACCGAGCAGTACTTC.

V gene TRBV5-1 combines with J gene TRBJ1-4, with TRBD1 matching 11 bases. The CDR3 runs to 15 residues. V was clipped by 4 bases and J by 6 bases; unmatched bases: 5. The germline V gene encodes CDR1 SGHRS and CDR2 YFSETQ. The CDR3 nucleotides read TGCGCCAGCAGCCTGGGGGGACAGGGGGATGAAAAACTGTTTTTT. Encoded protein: CASSLGGQGDEKLFF. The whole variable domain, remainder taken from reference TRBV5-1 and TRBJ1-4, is KAGVTQTPRYLIKTRGQQVTLSCSPISGHRSVSWYQQTPGQGLQFLFEYFSETQRNKGNFPGRFSGRQFSNSRSEMNVSTLELGDSALYLCASSLGGQGDEKLFFGSGTQLSVL.

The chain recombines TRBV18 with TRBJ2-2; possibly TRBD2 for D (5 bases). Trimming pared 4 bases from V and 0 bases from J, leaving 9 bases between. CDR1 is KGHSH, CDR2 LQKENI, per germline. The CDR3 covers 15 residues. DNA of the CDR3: TGTGCCAGCTCACTTCGCGGGTCGAACACCGGGGAGCTGTTTTTT. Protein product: CASSLRGSNTGELFF.

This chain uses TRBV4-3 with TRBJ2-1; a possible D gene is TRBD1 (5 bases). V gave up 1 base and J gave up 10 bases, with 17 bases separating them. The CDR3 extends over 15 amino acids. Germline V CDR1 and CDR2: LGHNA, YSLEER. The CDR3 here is CASSQGFSPGLEQFF. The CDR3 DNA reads TGCGCCAGCAGCCAAGGGTTTTCTCCAGGGCTCGAGCAGTTCTTC.

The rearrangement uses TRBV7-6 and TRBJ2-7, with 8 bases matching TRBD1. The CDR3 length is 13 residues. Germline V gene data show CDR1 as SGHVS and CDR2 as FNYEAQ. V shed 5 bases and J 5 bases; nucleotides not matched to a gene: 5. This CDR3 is CASSPRGRDEQYF. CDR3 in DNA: TGTGCCAGCAGCCCCAGGGGGCGGGACGAGCAGTACTTC.

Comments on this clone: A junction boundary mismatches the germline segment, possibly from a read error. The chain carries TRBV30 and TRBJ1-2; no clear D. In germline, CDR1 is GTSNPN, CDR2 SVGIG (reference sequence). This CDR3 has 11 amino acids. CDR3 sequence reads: CAWSVGRRCLF. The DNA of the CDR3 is TGTGCCTGGAGTGTCGGCAGGAGGTGCCTCTTC.

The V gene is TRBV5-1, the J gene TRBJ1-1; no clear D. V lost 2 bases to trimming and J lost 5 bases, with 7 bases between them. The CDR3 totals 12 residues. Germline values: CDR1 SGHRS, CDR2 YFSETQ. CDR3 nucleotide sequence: TGCGCCAGCAGCTTCACGGGGACTGAAGCTTTCTTT. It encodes CASSFTGTEAFF.

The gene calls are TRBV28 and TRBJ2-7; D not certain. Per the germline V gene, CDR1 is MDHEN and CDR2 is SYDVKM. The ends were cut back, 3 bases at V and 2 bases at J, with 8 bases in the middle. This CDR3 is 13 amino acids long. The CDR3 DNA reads TGTGCCAGCAGTTTGGACGGCACCTACGAGCAGTACTTC. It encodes CASSLDGTYEQYF.

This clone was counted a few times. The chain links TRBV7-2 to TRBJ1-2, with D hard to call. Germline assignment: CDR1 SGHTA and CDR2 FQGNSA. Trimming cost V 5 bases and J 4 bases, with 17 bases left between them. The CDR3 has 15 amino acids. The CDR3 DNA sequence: TGTGCCAGCAGCAGAGAACGGGAGTCGTTCTATGGCTACACCTTC. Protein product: CASSRERESFYGYTF. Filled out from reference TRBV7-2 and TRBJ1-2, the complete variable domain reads GAGVSQSPSNKVTEKGKDVELRCDPISGHTALYWYRQSLGQGLEFLIYFQGNSAPDKSGLPSDRFSAERTGGSVSTLTIQRTQQEDSAVYLCASSRERESFYGYTFGSGTRLTVV.

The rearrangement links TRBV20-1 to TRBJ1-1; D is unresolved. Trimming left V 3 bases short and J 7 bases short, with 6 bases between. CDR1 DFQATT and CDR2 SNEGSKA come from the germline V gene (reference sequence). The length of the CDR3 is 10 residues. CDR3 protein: CSARKSEAFF. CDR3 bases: TGCAGTGCTAGGAAGAGTGAAGCTTTCTTT.

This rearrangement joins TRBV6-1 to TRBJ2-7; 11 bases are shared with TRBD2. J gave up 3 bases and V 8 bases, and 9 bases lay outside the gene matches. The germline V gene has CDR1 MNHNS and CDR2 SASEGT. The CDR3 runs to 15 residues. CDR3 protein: CASVETSGAHYEQYF. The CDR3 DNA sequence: TGTGCCAGCGTCGAGACTAGCGGGGCCCACTACGAGCAGTACTTC.

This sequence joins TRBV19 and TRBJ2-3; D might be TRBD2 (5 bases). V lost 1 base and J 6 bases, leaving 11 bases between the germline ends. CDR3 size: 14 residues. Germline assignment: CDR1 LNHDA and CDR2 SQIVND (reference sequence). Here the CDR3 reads CASSIAPSSDTQYF. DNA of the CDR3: TGTGCCAGTAGTATAGCGCCTAGCAGCGATACGCAGTATTTT.

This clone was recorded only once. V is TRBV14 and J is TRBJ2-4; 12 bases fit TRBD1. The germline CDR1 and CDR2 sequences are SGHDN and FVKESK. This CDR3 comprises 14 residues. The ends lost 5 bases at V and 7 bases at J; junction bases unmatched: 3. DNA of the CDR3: TGTGCCAGCAGCTGGGGACAGGGGGCGAACATTCAGTACTTC. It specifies CASSWGQGANIQYF.

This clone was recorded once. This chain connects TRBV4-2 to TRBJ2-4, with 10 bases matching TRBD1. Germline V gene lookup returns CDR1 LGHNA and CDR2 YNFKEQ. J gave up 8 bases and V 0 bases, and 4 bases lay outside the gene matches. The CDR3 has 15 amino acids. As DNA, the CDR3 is TGTGCCAGCAGCCAAGACGACAGGGGGCGGGACATTCAGTACTTC. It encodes CASSQDDRGRDIQYF.

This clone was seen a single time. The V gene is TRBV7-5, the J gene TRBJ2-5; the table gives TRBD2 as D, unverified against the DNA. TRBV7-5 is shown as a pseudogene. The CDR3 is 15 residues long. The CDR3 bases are TGTGTCAGAAGCTTCGGACTAGCGGTCGGAGAGACCCAGTACTTC. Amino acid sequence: CVRSFGLAVGETQYF.

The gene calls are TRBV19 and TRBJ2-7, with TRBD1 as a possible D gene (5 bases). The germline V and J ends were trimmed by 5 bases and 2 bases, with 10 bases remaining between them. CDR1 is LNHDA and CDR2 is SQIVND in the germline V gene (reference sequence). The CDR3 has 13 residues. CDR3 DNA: TGTGCCAGTAGTCTGGGGCCCCCCTACGAGCAGTACTTC. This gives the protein CASSLGPPYEQYF.

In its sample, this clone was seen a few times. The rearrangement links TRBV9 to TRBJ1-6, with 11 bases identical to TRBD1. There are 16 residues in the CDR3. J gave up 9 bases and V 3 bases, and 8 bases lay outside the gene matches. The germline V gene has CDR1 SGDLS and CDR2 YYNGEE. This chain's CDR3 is CASSARTGGVGSPLHF. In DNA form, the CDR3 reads TGTGCCAGCAGCGCACGGACAGGGGGCGTAGGTTCACCCCTCCACTTT.

The DNA of the CDR3 is TGTGCCAGCAGACATTGGTCCGGGGAGCTGTTTTTT. Amino acids: CASRHWSGELFF. The gene calls are TRBV11-2 and TRBJ2-2; D not resolved. In germline, CDR1 is SGHAT, CDR2 FQNNGV. The CDR3 is 12 residues long. V was clipped by 6 bases and J by 6 bases, with 8 bases between them.

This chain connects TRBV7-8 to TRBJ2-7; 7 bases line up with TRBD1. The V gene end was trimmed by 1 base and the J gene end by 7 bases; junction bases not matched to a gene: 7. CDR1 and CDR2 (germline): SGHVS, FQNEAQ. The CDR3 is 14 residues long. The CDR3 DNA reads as TGTGCCAGCAGCTTAGAGGACCCAGGGGGTGAGCAGTACTTC. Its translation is CASSLEDPGGEQYF.

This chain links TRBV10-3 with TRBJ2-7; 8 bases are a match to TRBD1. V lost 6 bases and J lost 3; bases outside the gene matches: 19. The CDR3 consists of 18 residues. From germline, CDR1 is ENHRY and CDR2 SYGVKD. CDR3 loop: CAIRSDGTGPINFYEQYF. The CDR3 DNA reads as TGTGCCATCAGATCTGATGGGACAGGCCCCATCAACTTCTACGAGCAGTACTTC.

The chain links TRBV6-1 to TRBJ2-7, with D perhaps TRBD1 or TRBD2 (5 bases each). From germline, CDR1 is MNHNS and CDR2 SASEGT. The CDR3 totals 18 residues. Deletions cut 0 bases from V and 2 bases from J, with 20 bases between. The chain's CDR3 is CASSEARFRDGMTYEQYF. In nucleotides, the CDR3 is TGTGCCAGCAGTGAAGCGAGGTTCCGGGACGGAATGACCTACGAGCAGTACTTC.

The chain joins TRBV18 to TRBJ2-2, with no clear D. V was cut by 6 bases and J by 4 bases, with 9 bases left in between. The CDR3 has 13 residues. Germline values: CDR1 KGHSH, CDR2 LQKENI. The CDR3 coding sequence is TGTGCCAGCTCCCCCGATGGCACCGGGGAGCTGTTTTTT. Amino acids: CASSPDGTGELFF.

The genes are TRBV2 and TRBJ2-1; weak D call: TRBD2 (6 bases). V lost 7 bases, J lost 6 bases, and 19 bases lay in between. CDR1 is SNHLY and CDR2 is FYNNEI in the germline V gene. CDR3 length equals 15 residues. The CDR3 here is CASTSEGIGSNEQFF. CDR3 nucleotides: TGTGCCAGCACCTCGGAGGGTATTGGTAGCAATGAGCAGTTCTTC. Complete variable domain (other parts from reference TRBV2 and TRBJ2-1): EPEVTQTPSHQVTQMGQEVILRCVPISNHLYFYWYRQILGQKVEFLVSFYNNEISEKSEIFDDQFSVERPDGSNFTLKIRSTKLEDSAMYFCASTSEGIGSNEQFFGPGTRLTVL.

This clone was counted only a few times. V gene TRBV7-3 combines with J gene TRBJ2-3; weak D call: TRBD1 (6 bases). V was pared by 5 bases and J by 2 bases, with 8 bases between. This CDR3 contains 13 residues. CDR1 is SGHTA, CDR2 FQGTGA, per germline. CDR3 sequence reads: CASSRQVTDTQYF. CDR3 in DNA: TGTGCCAGCAGCCGACAGGTCACAGATACGCAGTATTTT.

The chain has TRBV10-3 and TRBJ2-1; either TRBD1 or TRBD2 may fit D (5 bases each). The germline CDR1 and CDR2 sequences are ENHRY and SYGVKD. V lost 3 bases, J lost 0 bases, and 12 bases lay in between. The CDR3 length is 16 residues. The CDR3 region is CAISESGHSSYNEQFF. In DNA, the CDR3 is TGTGCCATCAGTGAATCGGGGCACAGCTCCTACAATGAGCAGTTCTTC.

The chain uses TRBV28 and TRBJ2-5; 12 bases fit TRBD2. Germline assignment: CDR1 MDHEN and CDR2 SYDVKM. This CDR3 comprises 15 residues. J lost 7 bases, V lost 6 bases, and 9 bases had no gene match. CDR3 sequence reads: CASRALAGGATTQYF. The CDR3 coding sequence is TGTGCCAGCAGGGCTCTAGCGGGGGGGGCCACGACCCAGTACTTC.